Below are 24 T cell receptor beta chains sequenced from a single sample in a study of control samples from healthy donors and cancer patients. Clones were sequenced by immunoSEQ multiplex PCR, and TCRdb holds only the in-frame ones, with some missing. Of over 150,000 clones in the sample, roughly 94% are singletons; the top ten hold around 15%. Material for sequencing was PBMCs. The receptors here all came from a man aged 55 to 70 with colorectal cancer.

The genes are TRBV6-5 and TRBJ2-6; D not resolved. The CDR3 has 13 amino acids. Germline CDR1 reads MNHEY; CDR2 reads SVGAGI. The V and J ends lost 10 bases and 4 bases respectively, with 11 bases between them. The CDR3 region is CAILASGANVLTF. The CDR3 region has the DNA TGTGCCATCCTGGCCTCCGGGGCCAACGTCCTGACTTTC.

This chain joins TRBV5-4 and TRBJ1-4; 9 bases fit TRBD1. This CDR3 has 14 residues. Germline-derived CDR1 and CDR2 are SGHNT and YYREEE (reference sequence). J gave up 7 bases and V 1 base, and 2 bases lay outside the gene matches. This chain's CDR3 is CASSLNRGLEKLFF. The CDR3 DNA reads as TGTGCCAGCAGCTTGAACAGGGGGCTTGAAAAACTGTTTTTT.

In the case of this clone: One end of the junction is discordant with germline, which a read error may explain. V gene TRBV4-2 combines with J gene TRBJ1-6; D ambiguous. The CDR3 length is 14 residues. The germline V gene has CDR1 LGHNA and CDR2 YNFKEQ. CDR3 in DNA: TGTGCCAGCTGCCAGACGGGCCTATCTTCACCCCTCCACTTT. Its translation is CASCQTGLSSPLHF.

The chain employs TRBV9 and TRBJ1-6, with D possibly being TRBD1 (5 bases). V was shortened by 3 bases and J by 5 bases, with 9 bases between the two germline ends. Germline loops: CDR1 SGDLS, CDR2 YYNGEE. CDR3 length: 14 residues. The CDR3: CASSGRDDNSPLHF. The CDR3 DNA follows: TGTGCCAGCAGCGGACGGGACGATAATTCACCCCTCCACTTT.

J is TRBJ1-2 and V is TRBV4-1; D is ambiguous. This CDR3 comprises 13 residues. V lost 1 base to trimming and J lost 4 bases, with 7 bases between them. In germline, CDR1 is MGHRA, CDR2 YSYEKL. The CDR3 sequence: CASSQAQFYGYTF. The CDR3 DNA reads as TGCGCCAGCAGCCAAGCTCAGTTCTATGGCTACACCTTC.

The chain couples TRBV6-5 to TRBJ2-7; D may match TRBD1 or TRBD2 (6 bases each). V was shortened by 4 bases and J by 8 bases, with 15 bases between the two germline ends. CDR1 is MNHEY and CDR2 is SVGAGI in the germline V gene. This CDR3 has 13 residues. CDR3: CASSSAWGAKQYF. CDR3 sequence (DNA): TGTGCCAGCAGTTCCGCCTGGGGGGCTAAGCAGTACTTC.

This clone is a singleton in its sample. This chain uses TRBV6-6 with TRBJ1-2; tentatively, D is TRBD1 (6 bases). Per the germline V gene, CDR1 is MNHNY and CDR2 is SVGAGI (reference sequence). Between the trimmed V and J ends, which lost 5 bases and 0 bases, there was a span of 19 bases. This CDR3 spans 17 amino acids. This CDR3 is CASSRTGRGGTNYGYTF. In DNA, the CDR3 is TGTGCCAGCAGTCGGACGGGAAGAGGGGGGACTAACTATGGCTACACCTTC.

The CDR3 is CASSYRGNSSPLHF. The CDR3 DNA follows: TGTGCCAGCAGTTACAGGGGGAATAGCTCACCCCTCCACTTT. The chain carries TRBV6-5 and TRBJ1-6, with D perhaps matching TRBD1 (6 bases). V was pared by 2 bases and J by 10 bases, with 12 bases between. This CDR3 is built from 14 residues. In germline, CDR1 is MNHEY, CDR2 SVGAGI.

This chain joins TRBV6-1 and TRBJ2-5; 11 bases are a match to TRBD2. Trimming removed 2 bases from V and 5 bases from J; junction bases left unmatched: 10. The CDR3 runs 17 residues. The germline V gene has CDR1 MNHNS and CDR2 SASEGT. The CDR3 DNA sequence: TGTGCCAGCAGTGAACAGTGGTTAGCGGGGGGGATGGAGACCCAGTACTTC. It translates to CASSEQWLAGGMETQYF.

The CDR3 bases are TGTGCCAGTAGTCAGAGACCTCGGGTGGGGTACAATGAGCAGTTCTTC. It specifies CASSQRPRVGYNEQFF. The rearrangement links TRBV19 to TRBJ2-1; D is ambiguous. Germline-derived CDR1 and CDR2 are LNHDA and SQIVND (reference sequence). The CDR3 is 16 residues long. V shed 5 bases and J shed 4 bases, with 18 bases lying between them. Combining the CDR3 with reference TRBV19 and TRBJ2-1 gives the whole variable domain DGGITQSPKYLFRKEGQNVTLSCEQNLNHDAMYWYRQDPGQGLRLIYYSQIVNDFQKGDIAEGYSVSREKKESFPLTVTSAQKNPTAFYLCASSQRPRVGYNEQFFGPGTRLTVL.

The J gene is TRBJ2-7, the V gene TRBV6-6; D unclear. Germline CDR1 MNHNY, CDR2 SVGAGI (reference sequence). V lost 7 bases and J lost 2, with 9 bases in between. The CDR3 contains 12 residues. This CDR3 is CASNDFPYEQYF. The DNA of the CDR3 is TGTGCCAGCAATGACTTTCCCTACGAGCAGTACTTC.

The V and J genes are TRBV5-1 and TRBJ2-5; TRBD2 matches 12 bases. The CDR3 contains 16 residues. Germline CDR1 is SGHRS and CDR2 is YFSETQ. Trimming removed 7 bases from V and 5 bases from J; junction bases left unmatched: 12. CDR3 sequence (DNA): TGCGCCAGCCAAGCTAGCGGGGGGGCCTCCATGGAGACCCAGTACTTC. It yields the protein CASQASGGASMETQYF.

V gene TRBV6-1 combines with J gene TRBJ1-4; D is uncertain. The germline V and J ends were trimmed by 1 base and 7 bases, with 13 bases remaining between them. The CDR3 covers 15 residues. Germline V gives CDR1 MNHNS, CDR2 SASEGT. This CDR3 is CASSEEHLWGEKLFF. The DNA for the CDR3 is TGTGCCAGCAGTGAAGAGCACCTGTGGGGTGAAAAACTGTTTTTT.

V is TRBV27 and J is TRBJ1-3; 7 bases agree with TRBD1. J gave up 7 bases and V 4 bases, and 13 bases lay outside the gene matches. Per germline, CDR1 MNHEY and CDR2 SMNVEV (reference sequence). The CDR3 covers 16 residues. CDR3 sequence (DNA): TGTGCCAGCAGTTCTCTGACAGGGTTCAGAGGGAACACCATATATTTT. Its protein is CASSSLTGFRGNTIYF.

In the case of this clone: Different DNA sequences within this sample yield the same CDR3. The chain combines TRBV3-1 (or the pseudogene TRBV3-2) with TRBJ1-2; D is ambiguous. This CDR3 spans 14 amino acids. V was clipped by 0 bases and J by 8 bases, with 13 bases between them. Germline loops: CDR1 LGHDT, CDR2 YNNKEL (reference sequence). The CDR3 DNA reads TGTGCCAGCAGCCAAGATGAGGGCCGTGGAGGCTACACCTTC. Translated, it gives CASSQDEGRGGYTF.

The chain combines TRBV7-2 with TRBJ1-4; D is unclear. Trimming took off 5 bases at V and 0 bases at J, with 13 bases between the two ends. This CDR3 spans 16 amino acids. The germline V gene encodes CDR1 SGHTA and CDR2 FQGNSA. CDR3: CASSPRGVATNEKLFF. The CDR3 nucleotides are TGTGCCAGCAGCCCCCGGGGAGTTGCAACTAATGAAAAACTGTTTTTT.

CDR3 nucleotides: TGTGCCACCAGCAGAGACAGCAATGAGCAGTTCTTC. It translates to CATSRDSNEQFF. The J gene is TRBJ2-1, the V gene TRBV15; no clear D. Trimming stripped 0 bases from V and 6 bases from J, with 3 bases between. CDR1 and CDR2 (germline): LNHNV, YYDKDF (reference sequence). The CDR3 covers 12 residues. The variable domain in full, completed from reference TRBV15 and TRBJ2-1, reads DAMVIQNPRYQVTQFGKPVTLSCSQTLNHNVMYWYQQKSSQAPKLLFHYYDKDFNNEADTPDNFQSRRPNTSFCFLDIRSPGLGDTAMYLCATSRDSNEQFFGPGTRLTVL.

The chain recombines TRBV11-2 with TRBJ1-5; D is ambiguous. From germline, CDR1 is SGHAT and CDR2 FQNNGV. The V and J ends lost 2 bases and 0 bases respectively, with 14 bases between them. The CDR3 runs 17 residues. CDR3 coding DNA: TGTGCCAGCAGCTTAAGGTATCCCTTCGATAGCAATCAGCCCCAGCATTTT. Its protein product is CASSLRYPFDSNQPQHF.

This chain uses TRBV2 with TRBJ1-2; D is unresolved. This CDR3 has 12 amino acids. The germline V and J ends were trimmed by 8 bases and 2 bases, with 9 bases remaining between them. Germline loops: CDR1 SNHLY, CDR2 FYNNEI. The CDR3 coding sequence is TGTGCCAGCTCAGGTCTCAACTATGGCTACACCTTC. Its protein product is CASSGLNYGYTF. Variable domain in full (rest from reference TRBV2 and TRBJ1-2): EPEVTQTPSHQVTQMGQEVILRCVPISNHLYFYWYRQILGQKVEFLVSFYNNEISEKSEIFDDQFSVERPDGSNFTLKIRSTKLEDSAMYFCASSGLNYGYTFGSGTRLTVV.

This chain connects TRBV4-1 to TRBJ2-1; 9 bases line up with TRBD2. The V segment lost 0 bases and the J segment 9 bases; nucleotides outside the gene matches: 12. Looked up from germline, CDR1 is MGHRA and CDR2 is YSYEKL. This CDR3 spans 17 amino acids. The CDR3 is CASSQDRGLAGSAEQFF. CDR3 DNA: TGCGCCAGCAGCCAAGATCGAGGGCTAGCGGGATCCGCTGAGCAGTTCTTC.

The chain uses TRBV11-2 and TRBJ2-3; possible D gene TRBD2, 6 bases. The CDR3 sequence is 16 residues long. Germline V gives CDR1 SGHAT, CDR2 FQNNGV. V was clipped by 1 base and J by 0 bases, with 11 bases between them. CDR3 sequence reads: CASSLGYGGSTDTQYF. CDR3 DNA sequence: TGTGCCAGCAGCTTAGGTTACGGAGGGAGCACAGATACGCAGTATTTT.

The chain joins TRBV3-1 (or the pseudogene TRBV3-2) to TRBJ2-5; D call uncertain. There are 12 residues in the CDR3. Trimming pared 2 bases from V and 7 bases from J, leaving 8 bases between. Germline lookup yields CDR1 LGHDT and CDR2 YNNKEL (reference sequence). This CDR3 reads CASSQQERTQYF. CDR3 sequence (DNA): TGTGCCAGCAGCCAACAGGAAAGGACCCAGTACTTC.

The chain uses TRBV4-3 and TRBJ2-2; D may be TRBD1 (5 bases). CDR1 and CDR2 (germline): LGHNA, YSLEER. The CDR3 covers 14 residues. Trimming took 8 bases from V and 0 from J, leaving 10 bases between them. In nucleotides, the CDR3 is TGCGCCAGCCGCATAGGGGCGAACACCGGGGAGCTGTTTTTT. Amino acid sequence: CASRIGANTGELFF.

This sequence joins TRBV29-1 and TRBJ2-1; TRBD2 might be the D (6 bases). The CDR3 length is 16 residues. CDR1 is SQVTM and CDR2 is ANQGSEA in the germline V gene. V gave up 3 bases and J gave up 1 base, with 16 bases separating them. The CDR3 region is CSVDAQPGLSYNEQFF. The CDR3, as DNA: TGCAGCGTTGACGCCCAACCGGGACTTTCCTACAATGAGCAGTTCTTC.